This T cell receptor beta chain was recovered during a study of blood T cell repertoires in COVID-19 (dated by TCRdb to 2018 to 2021). About the full investigation: Recovered participants in ImmuneRACE Cohort 3 were defined as having two consecutive negative NP/OP PCR tests, clearance from a healthcare professional, or resolution of symptoms. The dataset comprised deeply sampled blood TCRbeta repertoires from subjects exposed to, actively infected with, or recovered from COVID-19. Sample metadata almost always included a de-identified subject ID, COVID-19 status, age in years and sex. Samples from collaborators originated in the United States, Italy and Spain and spanned both the acute and convalescent phases of COVID-19. The prospective study material was composed of cDNA or gDNA derived from T cells, B-cell-depleted T cells, or PBMCs. A freely available public database, intended as a resource for researchers studying the immune response to SARS-CoV-2, is where the repertoires were released. Samples were obtained from the ongoing ImmuneRACE study (first 160 participants) and from approximately 1,200 subjects provided by 6 global collaborators. Where available, HLA class I and class II types were taken from metadata supplied by the sample provider and were not determined by assay-based typing. Broad study findings and their caveats: The quantity of clinical and demographic metadata differed by source and by participant and was supplied without curation.

TCRbeta CDR3 regions were amplified from genomic DNA by means of the immunoSEQ Assay, a bias-controlled multiplex PCR. As for the original processing: Nucleated cell counts per sample were estimated from amplification of reference gene primers within the assay. Sequence reads were collapsed and filtered to measure the absolute abundance of every unique TCRbeta CDR3 rearrangement. For each sample, productive Simpson clonality was calculated as the square root of Simpson's diversity index across productive rearrangements. Drawn from immuneACCESS, this table holds only the in-frame rearrangements with V and J called that TCRdb kept. Clones are partly lost; checked studies trace under half to an unresolved V gene and leave the rest unexplained. V, J and clone size reflect that table, while D and trimming were determined from the DNA. The sample table lists approximately 190,000 clones, 86% of them with a count of one. Together, the top ten hold around 23% of the sample.

In the germline V gene, CDR1 corresponds to MDHEN and CDR2 to SYDVKM. V is shortened by 5 bases, J by 0 bases, and the region joining them spans 11 bases. From the cysteine up to the phenylalanine, the CDR3 has a length of 15 residues. The retained sequence is limited to the CDR3, 45 bases, with the frame set at the first base. As for this clone: What antigen it recognizes has not been identified. No clone much larger than this one lies a single base away; base qualities are absent.

Participants in the prospective study were aged roughly 18 to 100 years, lived in over 20 United States geographic areas, and enrolled through a virtual design. In the prospective study, cohorts were assigned on the basis of participant-reported clinical history obtained from a screening survey and a study questionnaire. Mobile phlebotomists in the prospective study collected whole blood, serum and a nasopharyngeal or oropharyngeal swab from every participant. Over an approximately 2-month period, participants in the prospective study had the option of providing additional blood draws and questionnaires. Before DNA extraction, prospective study blood samples were shipped either frozen or at room temperature.

The chain is assembled from TRBV28 and TRBJ2-4; the D gene is perhaps TRBD2, on 5 matching bases. The sequenced material came from PBMCs or T cells enriched from blood (not recorded which). The clonotype was recovered from a woman aged 40 to 55 in a cohort exposed to, infected with or recovered from COVID-19 (not recorded which). For the CDR3, the sequence is CASSPRLLAKNIQYF. The DNA sequence is given as TGTGCCAGCAGTCCTCGACTACTAGCCAAAAACATTCAGTACTTC.